This is a list of T cell receptor beta chains from one sample in a study of blood T cells in healthy people across ages. In TCRdb, the 5' RACE reads were re-called with MiXCR into one record per CDR3 protein. The sample records approximately 940,000 distinct CDR3 sequences, 48% being singletons. The sample comprised blood. These receptors came from a man aged 25-45 years in good health. The CDR3 runs from the conserved cysteine through the conserved F or W. A D gene is named only where the DNA matches it firmly. The size field is filled for only some rows; it gives once, few, many or a size class.

TRBJ2-7	-	TRBV20-1	-	CSAREAGLPSYEQYF	TGCAGTGCTAGAGAGGCGGGCCTCCCCTCCTACGAGCAGTACTTC
TRBJ2-1	-	TRBV20-1	-	CSARVRDTRSYNEQFF	TGCAGTGCTAGAGTACGGGACACCCGTTCCTACAATGAGCAGTTCTTC
TRBJ1-6	-	TRBV27	-	CASSLGLVGGSYNSPLHF	TGTGCCAGCAGTTTGGGTTTGGTAGGGGGCTCCTATAATTCACCCCTCCACTTT
TRBJ2-5	-	TRBV9	few	CASSVESSRETQYF	TGTGCCAGCAGCGTAGAGTCTAGCCGCGAGACCCAGTACTTC
TRBJ1-2	-	TRBV6-5	few	CASSYNWEAYGYTF	TGTGCCAGCAGTTACAATTGGGAAGCCTATGGCTACACCTTC
TRBJ2-7	TRBD2	TRBV7-2	-	CASSNRGGGSSYEQYF	TGTGCCAGCAGCAATAGGGGCGGGGGGTCCTCCTACGAGCAGTACTTC
TRBJ1-2	TRBD1	TRBV27	few	CASRGQGRNYGYTF	TGTGCCAGCAGAGGACAGGGTAGGAACTATGGCTACACCTTC
TRBJ2-3	TRBD2	TRBV20-1	few	CSAKLAAKLTDTQYF	TGCAGTGCCAAACTAGCGGCGAAACTCACAGATACGCAGTATTTT
TRBJ1-6	TRBD1	TRBV11-1	-	CASSENTGAGSPLHF	TGTGCCAGCAGCGAAAATACAGGGGCGGGATCACCCCTCCACTTT
TRBJ1-2	TRBD1	TRBV20-1	few	CSARGQGNVYGYTF	TGCAGTGCTAGAGGACAGGGTAATGTCTATGGCTACACCTTC
TRBJ2-7	TRBD1	TRBV6-1	-	CASSPSKTGPYEQYF	TGTGCCAGCAGCCCCTCCAAGACAGGGCCCTACGAGCAGTACTTC
TRBJ1-1	-	TRBV12-3/TRBV12-4	many	CASSLQGGTEAFF	TGTGCCAGCAGTTTGCAGGGAGGCACTGAAGCTTTCTTT
TRBJ2-1	TRBD2	TRBV12-3/TRBV12-4	-	CASSLGPSGAGGYNEQFF	TGTGCCAGCAGTTTAGGCCCCTCAGGAGCGGGGGGCTACAATGAGCAGTTCTTC
TRBJ2-6	-	TRBV20-1	-	CSARDLGGSGANVLTF	TGCAGTGCTAGAGATCTAGGGGGATCTGGGGCCAACGTCCTGACTTTC
TRBJ2-7	-	TRBV7-9	-	CASIANYRDGSYEQYF	TGTGCCAGCATCGCAAATTACAGGGATGGGTCCTACGAGCAGTACTTC
TRBJ2-2	-	TRBV4-3	-	CAASGLGTGELFF	TGCGCCGCCTCGGGACTCGGCACCGGGGAGCTGTTTTTT
TRBJ1-4	TRBD1	TRBV29-1	few	CSVARGTGDEKLFF	TGCAGCGTTGCCCGGGGGACAGGGGATGAAAAACTGTTTTTT
TRBJ2-5	-	TRBV29-1	-	CSVGRRTQETQYF	TGCAGCGTCGGTCGTCGGACACAAGAGACCCAGTACTTC
TRBJ1-4	-	TRBV7-9	few	CASRGWARDEKLFF	TGTGCCAGCAGGGGATGGGCCCGAGATGAAAAACTGTTTTTT
TRBJ2-7	-	TRBV7-2	few	CASSLAGVWYEQYF	TGTGCCAGCAGCTTAGCCGGGGTTTGGTACGAGCAGTACTTC
TRBJ2-3	-	TRBV6-4	-	CASSDSGVDTQYF	TGTGCCAGCAGTGACTCGGGGGTAGATACGCAGTATTTT
TRBJ2-5	-	TRBV5-1	-	CASSIKIGTTETQYF	TGCGCCAGCAGCATTAAAATCGGGACGACAGAGACCCAGTACTTC
TRBJ1-4	TRBD1	TRBV7-9	-	CASSLTTGHEKLFF	TGTGCCAGCAGCTTGACGACAGGGCATGAAAAACTGTTTTTT
TRBJ2-7	TRBD2	TRBV29-1	-	CSVLAGSHEQYF	TGCAGCGTTTTAGCGGGTAGCCACGAGCAGTACTTC
TRBJ2-7	TRBD1	TRBV7-9	-	CASSFKDRKAYEQYF	TGTGCCAGCAGCTTCAAGGACAGGAAGGCTTACGAGCAGTACTTC
TRBJ2-3	TRBD2	TRBV4-1	-	CASSQDRLAGTRTDTQYF	TGCGCCAGCAGCCAAGATAGGCTAGCGGGGACTCGCACAGATACGCAGTATTTT
TRBJ2-3	TRBD1	TRBV25-1	-	CASSTDRAPLDTQYF	TGTGCCAGCAGCACAGACAGGGCCCCACTGGATACGCAGTATTTT
TRBJ2-1	TRBD2	TRBV6-2/TRBV6-3	few	CASRSSGGDEQFF	TGTGCCAGCAGGTCTAGCGGGGGGGATGAGCAGTTCTTC
TRBJ1-2	TRBD1	TRBV12-3/TRBV12-4	-	CASSLTGVSGYTF	TGTGCCAGCAGTTTGACAGGGGTATCTGGCTACACCTTC
TRBJ2-5	TRBD2	TRBV5-1	medium-sized	CASSLNFRLAGETQYF	TGCGCCAGCAGCTTGAATTTTAGGCTAGCGGGGGAGACCCAGTACTTC
TRBJ2-7	-	TRBV11-2	few	CASSLESGSSYEQYF	TGTGCCAGCAGCTTAGAATCTGGGAGCTCCTACGAGCAGTACTTC
TRBJ2-7	-	TRBV4-3	-	CASSHSGLYNEQYF	TGCGCCAGCAGCCACTCCGGTCTTTACAATGAGCAGTACTTC
TRBJ2-7	TRBD2	TRBV20-1	-	CSATPGLASQFYEQYF	TGCAGTGCTACTCCGGGACTAGCCTCACAGTTCTACGAGCAGTACTTC
TRBJ1-5	-	TRBV5-1	-	CASSLAGGDNQPQHF	TGCGCCAGCAGCTTGGCCGGAGGGGACAATCAGCCCCAGCATTTT
TRBJ2-3	-	TRBV29-1	-	CSVEPGRGADTQYF	TGCAGCGTTGAGCCTGGCAGGGGGGCAGATACGCAGTATTTT
TRBJ2-5	-	TRBV12-3/TRBV12-4	-	CASSPTSQQTQYF	TGTGCCAGCAGCCCGACTAGTCAACAGACCCAGTACTTC
TRBJ2-3	-	TRBV6-1	-	CASSGSGHADTQYF	TGTGCCAGCAGTGGATCCGGGCATGCAGATACGCAGTATTTT
TRBJ2-2	-	TRBV29-1	few	CSVGIPGKNTGELFF	TGCAGCGTTGGGATCCCAGGGAAGAACACCGGGGAGCTGTTTTTT
TRBJ2-7	-	TRBV6-5	few	CASSASSPYEQYF	TGTGCCAGCAGTGCCTCTAGCCCCTACGAGCAGTACTTC
TRBJ2-3	-	TRBV10-3	-	CAIRSRDGGHTQYF	TGTGCCATCAGATCCCGGGACGGCGGACATACGCAGTATTTT
TRBJ1-5	-	TRBV4-2	-	CASSQESTIGGGPQHF	TGTGCCAGCAGCCAAGAAAGCACCATCGGGGGCGGACCCCAGCATTTT
TRBJ2-1	TRBD1	TRBV29-1	many	CSAELRQGYNEQFF	TGCAGCGCCGAGCTCAGACAGGGCTACAATGAGCAGTTCTTC
TRBJ2-1	-	TRBV7-9	-	CASSLKGTEQFF	TGTGCCAGCAGCTTAAAGGGAACTGAGCAGTTCTTC
TRBJ2-5	-	TRBV20-1	few	CSARVERGWTQYF	TGCAGTGCTAGAGTTGAGAGGGGGTGGACCCAGTACTTC
TRBJ1-2	-	TRBV10-3	many	CAIREDGNYGYTF	TGTGCCATCAGAGAGGACGGAAACTATGGCTACACCTTC
TRBJ2-3	TRBD2	TRBV4-2	few	CASGLPVSGETDTQYF	TGTGCCAGCGGCCTTCCTGTTAGCGGGGAGACAGATACGCAGTATTTT
TRBJ1-3	-	TRBV5-1	few	CASSRTETGNTIYF	TGCGCCAGCAGCAGGACGGAAACTGGAAACACCATATATTTT
TRBJ2-3	-	TRBV6-5	-	CASSYSWDTDTQYF	TGTGCCAGCAGTTACTCGTGGGACACAGATACGCAGTATTTT
TRBJ2-1	-	TRBV7-2	-	CASSLVFGLGLNEQFF	TGTGCCAGCAGCTTAGTTTTCGGGTTAGGTTTAAATGAGCAGTTCTTC
TRBJ2-1	TRBD2	TRBV11-3	many	CASSGGTSGDNEQFF	TGTGCCAGCAGCGGGGGGACTAGCGGGGACAATGAGCAGTTCTTC
TRBJ2-7	-	TRBV3-1	many	CASSRLNYEQYF	TGTGCCAGCAGCCGCCTCAACTACGAGCAGTACTTC
TRBJ1-5	-	TRBV4-2	-	CASSQEREGGQPQHF	TGTGCCAGCAGCCAAGAGAGGGAAGGAGGTCAGCCCCAGCATTTT
TRBJ1-2	-	TRBV5-1	-	CASSFREEGYGYTF	TGCGCCAGCAGCTTCAGGGAGGAAGGCTATGGCTACACCTTC
TRBJ2-7	TRBD2	TRBV29-1	-	CSVEIAGGFNEQYF	TGCAGCGTTGAAATAGCGGGAGGATTTAACGAGCAGTACTTC
TRBJ1-2	-	TRBV7-8	-	CASSSRADYGYTF	TGTGCCAGCAGCTCCAGGGCGGACTATGGCTACACCTTC
TRBJ2-7	TRBD2	TRBV27	few	CASSPVLAGYEQYF	TGTGCCAGCAGTCCGGTCCTAGCGGGCTACGAGCAGTACTTC
TRBJ1-2	-	TRBV7-3	-	CASSLGQGIGYTF	TGTGCCAGCAGCCTAGGGCAGGGGATTGGCTACACCTTC